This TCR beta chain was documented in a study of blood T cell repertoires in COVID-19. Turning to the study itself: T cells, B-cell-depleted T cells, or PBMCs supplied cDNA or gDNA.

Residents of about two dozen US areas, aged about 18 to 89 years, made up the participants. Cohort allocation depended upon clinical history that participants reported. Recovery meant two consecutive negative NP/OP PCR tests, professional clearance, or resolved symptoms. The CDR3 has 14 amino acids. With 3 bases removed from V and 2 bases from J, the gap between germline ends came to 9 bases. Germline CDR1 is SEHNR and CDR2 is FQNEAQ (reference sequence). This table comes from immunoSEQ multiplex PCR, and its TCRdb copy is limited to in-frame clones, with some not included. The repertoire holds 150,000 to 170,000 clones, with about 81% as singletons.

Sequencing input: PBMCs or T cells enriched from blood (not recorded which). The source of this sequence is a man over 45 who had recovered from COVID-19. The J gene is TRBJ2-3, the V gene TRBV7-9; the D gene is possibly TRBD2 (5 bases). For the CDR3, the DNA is TGTGCCAGCAGCTTCGGGGATCCCACAGATACGCAGTATTTT. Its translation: CASSFGDPTDTQYF.